A selection of T cell receptor beta chains follows, all from one sample in a study of vaccination effects on CD4 cells after COVID-19. The table came from immunoSEQ multiplex PCR; TCRdb's copy has only in-frame clones and leaves some out. The sample contains tens of thousands of clones, approximately 77% of which appear only once. No antigen is known for these receptors. The source material was CD4+ T cells from PBMCs cultured without peptide, sampled before COVID-19 vaccination. The receptors shown here come from a human donor who received a COVID-19 vaccine. Each CDR3 is given with its conserved first and last residue.

V: TRBV4-2; length: 16; CDR3: CASSQSRDVSNQPQHF
V: TRBV3-1/TRBV3-2; length: 12; CDR3: CASDRGEGELFF
V: TRBV4-1; length: 17; CDR3: CASSQDTGDRIGTEAFF
V: TRBV5-4; length: 15; CDR3: CASSLSQANTGELFF
V: TRBV28; length: 15; CDR3: CATMRPRGAAGELFF
V: TRBV6-4; length: 16; CDR3: CASSDLDSSYNSPLHF
V: TRBV5-1; length: 15; CDR3: CASSLRLGVTDTQYF
V: TRBV19; length: 17; CDR3: CASSRGGAGSGANVLTF
V: TRBV19; length: 15; CDR3: CASSIDPRGNQPQHF
V: TRBV3-1/TRBV3-2; length: 16; CDR3: CASSQADGRHGYGYTF
V: TRBV14; length: 14; CDR3: CASSQDRVASPLHF
V: TRBV19; length: 16; CDR3: CASSPGEGAGANVLTF
V: TRBV29-1; length: 14; CDR3: CSGKGQGNAGELFF
V: TRBV7-8; length: 16; CDR3: CASSLGFAGGQDTQYF
V: TRBV11-3; length: 18; CDR3: CASSLNSSGGEGTGELFF